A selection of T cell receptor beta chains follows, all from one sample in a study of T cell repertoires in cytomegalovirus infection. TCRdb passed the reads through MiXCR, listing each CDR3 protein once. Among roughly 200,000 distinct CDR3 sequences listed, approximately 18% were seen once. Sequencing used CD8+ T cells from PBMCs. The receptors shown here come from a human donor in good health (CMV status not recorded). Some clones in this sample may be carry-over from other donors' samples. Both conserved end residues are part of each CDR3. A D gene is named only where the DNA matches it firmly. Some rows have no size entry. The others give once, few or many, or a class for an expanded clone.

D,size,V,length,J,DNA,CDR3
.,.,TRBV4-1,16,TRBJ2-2,TGCGCCAGCAGCCAAGATAGGGGAATTAGCGCCGGGGAGCTGTTTTTT,CASSQDRGISAGELFF
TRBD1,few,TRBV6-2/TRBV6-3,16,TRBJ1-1,TGTGCCAGCAGTTCCCCGGGACAGGGCTTGAACACTGAAGCTTTCTTT,CASSSPGQGLNTEAFF
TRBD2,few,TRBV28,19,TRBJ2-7,TGTGCCAGCAGTTTCGTTGTGACTAGCGGGGGCTTGAGCTCCTACGAGCAGTACTTC,CASSFVVTSGGLSSYEQYF
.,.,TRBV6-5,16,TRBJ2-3,TGTGCCAGCAGTTACTCTACAGCCCCGGGCACAGATACGCAGTATTTT,CASSYSTAPGTDTQYF
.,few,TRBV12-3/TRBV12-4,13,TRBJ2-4,TGTGCCAGCAGTCTAGAGGGACGGAACATTCAGTACTTC,CASSLEGRNIQYF
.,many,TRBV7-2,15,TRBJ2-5,TGTGCCAGCAGCTTAGCTACCCTTCCCGGAGAGACCCAGTACTTC,CASSLATLPGETQYF
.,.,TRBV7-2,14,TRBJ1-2,TGTGCCAGCAGCTTCTCCGCAGCTAACTATGGCTACACCTTC,CASSFSAANYGYTF
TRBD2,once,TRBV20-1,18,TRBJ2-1,TGCAGTGCTAGAGGTGGGACTAGCGGGGGGCCACCCTACAATGAGCAGTTCTTC,CSARGGTSGGPPYNEQFF
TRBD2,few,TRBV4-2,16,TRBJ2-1,TGTGCCAGCAGCCCCCGGATTAGCGGGAACTACAATGAGCAGTTCTTC,CASSPRISGNYNEQFF
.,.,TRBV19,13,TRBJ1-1,TGTGCCAGTAGTACGGGCCTGAACACTGAAGCTTTCTTT,CASSTGLNTEAFF
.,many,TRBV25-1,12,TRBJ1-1,TGTGCCAGCAGTGTCGGGAACACTGAAGCTTTCTTT,CASSVGNTEAFF
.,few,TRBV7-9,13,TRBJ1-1,TGTGCCAGCAGCTTAGCCCGGGAGGGTCGAGCTTTCTTT,CASSLAREGRAFF
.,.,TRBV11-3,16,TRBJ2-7,TGTGCCAGCAGCTTAGGATCCCTCATGAGTTCCTACGAGCAGTACTTC,CASSLGSLMSSYEQYF
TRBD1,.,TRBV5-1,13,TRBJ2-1,TGCGCCAGCAGGGACAGGACCTACAATGAGCAGTTCTTC,CASRDRTYNEQFF
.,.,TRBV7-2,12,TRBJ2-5,TGTGCCAGCACCCCCGGTCGGGAGACCCAGTACTTC,CASTPGRETQYF
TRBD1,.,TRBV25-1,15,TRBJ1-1,TGTGCCAGCAGCCCAGGGGGGGGAAAGAACACTGAAGCTTTCTTT,CASSPGGGKNTEAFF
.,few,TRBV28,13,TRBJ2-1,TGTGCCAGCAGTTTCCACTCAGGGGTGGAGCAGTTCTTC,CASSFHSGVEQFF
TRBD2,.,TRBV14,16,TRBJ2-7,TGTGCCAGCAGCCAATCCCGGGGACTAGCGTATTACGAGCAGTACTTC,CASSQSRGLAYYEQYF
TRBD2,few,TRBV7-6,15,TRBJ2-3,TGTGCCAGCAGCTTAGGGGCGGGGGGGTCAGATACGCAGTATTTT,CASSLGAGGSDTQYF
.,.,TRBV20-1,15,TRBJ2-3,TGCAGTGCCCCCAGAAATCAGAACTGGGGCGGGACGCAGTATTTT,CSAPRNQNWGGTQYF
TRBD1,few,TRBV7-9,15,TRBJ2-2,TGTGCCAGCAGCTTTCGACAGGGGATCACCGGGGAGCTGTTTTTT,CASSFRQGITGELFF
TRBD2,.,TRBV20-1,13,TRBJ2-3,TGCAGTGCTCTAGCGGAAGAGGCAGATACGCAGTATTTT,CSALAEEADTQYF
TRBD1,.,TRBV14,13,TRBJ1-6,TGTGCCAGCAGCTTGACAGGGCGCTCACCCCTCCACTTT,CASSLTGRSPLHF
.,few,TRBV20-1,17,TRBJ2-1,TGCAGTGCCAAGTCTGAGTCCGGGACCCCAACTAGGAATGAGCAGTTCTTC,CSAKSESGTPTRNEQFF
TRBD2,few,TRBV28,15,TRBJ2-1,TGTGCCAGCAGTTTACTACAGCGGGGGGGCCCAAGGCTGTTCTTC,CASSLLQRGGPRLFF
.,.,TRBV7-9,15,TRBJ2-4,TGTGCCAGCAGCTCCCCGGGACAACTACAAAACAGGCAGTACTTC,CASSSPGQLQNRQYF
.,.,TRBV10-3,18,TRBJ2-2,TGTGCCATCAGGATCACAGGGATAACGCTCAATAGGACCGGGGAGCTGTTTTTT,CAIRITGITLNRTGELFF